The TCR beta chain described here comes from a study of PD-L1 blockade in urothelial cancer. Overall study: Prior chemotherapy in patients spanned 0 to 3 regimens.

Study observations and caveats: Where pretreatment blood TCR clonality fell below the median, better survival was predicted.

This clone has just one count. The antigen is unknown. Assay used: immunoSEQ multiplex PCR; TCRdb lists only in-frame clones, some missing. The data show 15,000 to 20,000 clones, around 83% seen once. Time point denoted: peripheral blood 6 weeks after treatment start. The sequencing used PBMCs, collected around atezolizumab (anti-PD-L1) treatment. The sequence came from a man aged 50-60 years with urothelial cancer.

The CDR3 region is CASSAGLPLNQPQHF. The DNA of the CDR3 is TGTGCCAGCAGTGCCGGACTGCCATTAAATCAGCCCCAGCATTTT. The chain is built from TRBV2 and TRBJ1-5, with no clear D. The CDR3 is 15 amino acids. V was cut by 4 bases and J by 4 bases, with 14 bases left in between. CDR1 is SNHLY and CDR2 is FYNNEI in the germline V gene.